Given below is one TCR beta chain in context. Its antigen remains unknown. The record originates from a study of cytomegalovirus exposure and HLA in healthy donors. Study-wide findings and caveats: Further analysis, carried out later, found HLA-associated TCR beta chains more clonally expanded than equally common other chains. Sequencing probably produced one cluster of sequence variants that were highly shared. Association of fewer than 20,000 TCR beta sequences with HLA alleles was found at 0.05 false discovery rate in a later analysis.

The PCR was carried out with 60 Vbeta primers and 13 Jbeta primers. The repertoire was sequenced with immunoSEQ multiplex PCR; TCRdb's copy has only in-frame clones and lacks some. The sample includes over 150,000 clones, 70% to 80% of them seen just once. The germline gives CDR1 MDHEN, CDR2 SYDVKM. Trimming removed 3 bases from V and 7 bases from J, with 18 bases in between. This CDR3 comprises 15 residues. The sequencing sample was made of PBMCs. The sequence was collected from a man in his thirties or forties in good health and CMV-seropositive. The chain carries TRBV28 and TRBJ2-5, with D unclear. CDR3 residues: CASSFVSRRFPTQYF. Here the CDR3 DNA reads TGTGCCAGCAGTTTTGTGTCGCGTCGGTTCCCGACCCAGTACTTC.